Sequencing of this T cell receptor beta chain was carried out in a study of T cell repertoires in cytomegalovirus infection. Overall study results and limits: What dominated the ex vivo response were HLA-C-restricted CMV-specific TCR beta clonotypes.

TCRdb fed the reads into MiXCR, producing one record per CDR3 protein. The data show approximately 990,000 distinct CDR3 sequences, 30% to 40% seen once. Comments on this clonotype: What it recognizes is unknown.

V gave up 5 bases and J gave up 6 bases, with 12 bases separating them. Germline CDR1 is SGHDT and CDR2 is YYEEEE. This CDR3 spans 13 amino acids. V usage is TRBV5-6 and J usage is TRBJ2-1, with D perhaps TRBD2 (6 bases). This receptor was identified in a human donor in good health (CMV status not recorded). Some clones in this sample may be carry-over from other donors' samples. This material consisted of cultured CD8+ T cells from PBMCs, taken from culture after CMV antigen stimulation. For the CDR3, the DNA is TGTGCCAGCAGTGGGGGGACTGGCAATGAGCAGTTCTTC. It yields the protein CASSGGTGNEQFF.